This T cell receptor (beta chain) was obtained from a study of T cell responses to AZD1222 COVID-19 vaccine. Clones were read by immunoSEQ multiplex PCR, and TCRdb kept only the in-frame ones, dropping some. This table holds approximately 100,000 clones, roughly nine tenths found once. V trimming: 1 base; J trimming: 1 base; junction bases outside the gene matches: 9. The germline CDR1 and CDR2 sequences are SGHAT and FQNNGV. The CDR3 runs 18 residues. In the case of this clone: The antigen is undetermined.

Findings of the study overall: Clonal diversity was possibly underestimated, and the donors were mostly white British, with more females. CD4 TCRs covered the whole spike, strongest at regions 160-218 and 743-854.

Sample: peripheral blood, taken on day 0 of AZD1222 vaccination. This receptor was identified in an adult in good health. The J gene is TRBJ2-3, the V gene TRBV11-2; 9 bases match TRBD2. This CDR3 is CASSLVLREGRGTDTQYF. DNA for the CDR3: TGTGCCAGCAGCTTAGTTTTGCGGGAGGGCCGAGGCACAGATACGCAGTATTTT. Full variable domain (rest looked up from reference TRBV11-2 and TRBJ2-3): EAGVAQSPRYKIIEKRQSVAFWCNPISGHATLYWYQQILGQGPKLLIQFQNNGVVDDSQLPKDRFSAERLKGVDSTLKIQPAKLEDSAVYLCASSLVLREGRGTDTQYFGPGTRLTVL.